This TCR beta chain comes out of a study of CD8 T cells in ankylosing spondylitis. Study results and limitations: Reports say disease-linked clones showed up significantly more in matched ankylosing spondylitis synovial fluid. There were earlier reports of some motif variants in reactive arthritis synovial fluid and blood.

This clonotype was recorded many times. What it binds is unknown. 5'-RACE, quantitative and with molecular barcodes, yielded the TCR beta libraries. MiXCR was run by TCRdb on the 5' RACE reads, yielding one entry per CDR3 protein. The sample has 40,000 or so distinct CDR3 sequences; around a tenth are singletons. V was clipped by 5 bases and J by 5 bases; unmatched bases: 11. Germline V gives CDR1 SGHAT, CDR2 FQNNGV. The CDR3 is 16 residues long. The material sequenced was blood, either unsorted or a sorted T cell fraction (not recorded which). This sequence joins TRBV11-2 and TRBJ1-1; 10 positions match TRBD1. This sequence originates from a male donor with ankylosing spondylitis or in good health (not recorded which). The CDR3 protein is CASSQDRGVPGTEAFF. The CDR3 nucleotides are TGTGCCAGCAGCCAGGACAGGGGGGTCCCGGGTACTGAAGCTTTCTTT.